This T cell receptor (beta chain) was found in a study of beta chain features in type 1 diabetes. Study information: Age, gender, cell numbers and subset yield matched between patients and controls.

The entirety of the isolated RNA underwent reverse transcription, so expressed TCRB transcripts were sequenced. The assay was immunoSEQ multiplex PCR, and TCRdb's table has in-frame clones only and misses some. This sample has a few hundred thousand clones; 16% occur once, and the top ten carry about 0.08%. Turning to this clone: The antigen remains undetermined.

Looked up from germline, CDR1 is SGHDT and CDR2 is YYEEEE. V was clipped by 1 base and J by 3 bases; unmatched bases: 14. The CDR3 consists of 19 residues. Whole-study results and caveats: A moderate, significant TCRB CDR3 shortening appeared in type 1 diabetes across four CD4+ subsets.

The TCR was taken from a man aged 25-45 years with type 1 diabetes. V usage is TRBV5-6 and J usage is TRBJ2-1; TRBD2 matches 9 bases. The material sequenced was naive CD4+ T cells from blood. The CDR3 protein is CASSLLVAGASANYNEQFF. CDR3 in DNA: TGTGCCAGCAGCTTGTTGGTAGCGGGAGCTTCTGCTAACTACAATGAGCAGTTCTTC.